Below, 18 T cell receptor beta chains from the same sample are listed, as sequenced in a study of cytomegalovirus exposure and HLA in healthy donors. Use of 60 Vbeta and 13 Jbeta primers characterized the PCR. Profiled with immunoSEQ multiplex PCR; TCRdb holds only in-frame clones, not every one. The table records roughly 200,000 clones, about 90% of them present only once. Sequencing used PBMCs. Every receptor here comes from a man aged 25 to 40 in good health and CMV-seronegative.

The chain couples TRBV7-8 to TRBJ2-3, with 13 bases fitting TRBD2. V gave up 5 bases and J gave up 2 bases; unmatched junction bases: 4. The CDR3 is 16 amino acids. Looked up from germline, CDR1 is SGHVS and CDR2 is FQNEAQ. The CDR3 loop is CASSKTSGGATDTQYF. In nucleotides, the CDR3 is TGTGCCAGCAGCAAAACTAGCGGGGGGGCCACAGATACGCAGTATTTT.

The gene calls are TRBV18 and TRBJ1-4; possibly TRBD1 for D (5 bases). V dropped 3 bases and J dropped 3 bases, with 8 bases sitting between them. CDR1 and CDR2 (germline): KGHSH, LQKENI. This CDR3 spans 14 amino acids. CDR3 nucleotide sequence: TGTGCCAGCTCACCGCCGGGGGCTAATGAAAAACTGTTTTTT. This translates into CASSPPGANEKLFF.

The chain uses TRBV7-2 and TRBJ2-3, with 9 bases matching TRBD2. The junction had 9 bases not matched to a gene; V was cut back by 5 bases and J by 0 bases. CDR1 and CDR2 (germline): SGHTA, FQGNSA. The CDR3 loop spans 17 amino acids. CDR3 nucleotides: TGTGCCAGCAGCCACACTAGCGGGTTAACAAGCACAGATACGCAGTATTTT. Translating gives CASSHTSGLTSTDTQYF.

The chain carries TRBV29-1 and TRBJ2-7; 9 nucleotides match TRBD2. This CDR3 contains 15 residues. V was pared by 4 bases and J by 0 bases, with 7 bases of the junction left unmatched. Germline V gene sequence: CDR1 SQVTM, CDR2 ANQGSEA. CDR3 in amino acids: CSVGNRLADSYEQYF. CDR3 DNA sequence: TGCAGCGTTGGAAATAGACTAGCGGACTCCTACGAGCAGTACTTC.

The J gene is TRBJ1-5, the V gene TRBV27, with 7 bases matching TRBD1. Germline CDR1 reads MNHEY; CDR2 reads SMNVEV (reference sequence). The CDR3 totals 14 residues. V dropped 5 bases and J dropped 4; count of bases not matched to a gene: 5. CDR3: CASSHRGRNQPQHF. The DNA of the CDR3 is TGTGCCAGCAGTCACAGGGGTCGTAATCAGCCCCAGCATTTT.

The chain combines TRBV9 with TRBJ1-1; D unclear. CDR1 is SGDLS and CDR2 is YYNGEE in the germline V gene. The CDR3 extends over 14 amino acids. Trimming cost V 0 bases and J 1 base, with 7 bases left between them. The CDR3 here is CASSVVRQNTEAFF. In nucleotides, the CDR3 is TGTGCCAGCAGCGTAGTGAGGCAGAACACTGAAGCTTTCTTT.

This clone occurred once. This chain connects TRBV30 to TRBJ1-2; TRBD1 might be the D (5 bases). CDR1 and CDR2 (germline): GTSNPN, SVGIG (reference sequence). This CDR3 is built from 16 residues. V was trimmed by 4 bases and J by 1 base, leaving 19 bases between them. The CDR3 sequence is CAWTINFDSDNYGYTF. The CDR3 region has the DNA TGTGCCTGGACCATAAACTTTGACAGTGATAACTATGGCTACACCTTC.

The chain has TRBV5-1 and TRBJ2-2; D is unresolved. Germline CDR1 and CDR2: SGHRS and YFSETQ. The CDR3 totals 13 residues. The V gene lost 2 bases and the J gene lost 7 bases, with 9 bases spanning the gap. The CDR3 DNA is TGCGCCAGCAGCTTCAGTTTTGACGGGGAGCTGTTTTTT. Translation: CASSFSFDGELFF.

In this sample, this clone turned up once. The chain joins TRBV28 to TRBJ2-3; 8 nucleotides match TRBD1. Germline lookup yields CDR1 MDHEN and CDR2 SYDVKM. This CDR3 region has 16 residues. V lost 6 bases and J lost 3; bases outside the gene matches: 11. CDR3 protein: CASSELFRDRTDTQYF. As DNA, the CDR3 is TGTGCCAGCAGCGAGCTATTCCGGGACAGGACAGATACGCAGTATTTT. Full variable domain (missing parts from reference TRBV28 and TRBJ2-3): DVKVTQSSRYLVKRTGEKVFLECVQDMDHENMFWYRQDPGLGLRLIYFSYDVKMKEKGDIPEGYSVSREKKERFSLILESASTNQTSMYLCASSELFRDRTDTQYFGPGTRLTVL.

The chain couples TRBV7-2 to TRBJ1-6; a weak D match, TRBD1 (5 bases). Germline V gives CDR1 SGHTA, CDR2 FQGNSA. V was clipped by 1 base and J by 10 bases, with 8 bases between them. The CDR3 extends over 13 amino acids. The CDR3 region is CASSLDGGSPLHF. CDR3 bases: TGTGCCAGCAGCTTAGACGGGGGGTCACCCCTCCACTTT.

The V gene is TRBV27, the J gene TRBJ1-6; D ambiguous. The germline V and J ends were trimmed by 3 bases and 9 bases, with 6 bases remaining between them. The V gene's germline CDR1 is MNHEY and CDR2 SMNVEV (reference sequence). The CDR3 extends over 12 amino acids. This chain's CDR3 is CASSFWSSPLHF. The CDR3 nucleotides are TGTGCCAGCAGTTTTTGGAGTTCACCCCTCCACTTT.

This rearrangement joins TRBV25-1 to TRBJ1-2, with 8 positions matching TRBD1. Looked up from germline, CDR1 is MGHDK and CDR2 is SYGVNS. The CDR3 has 15 residues. Trimming removed 3 bases from V and 3 bases from J; junction bases left unmatched: 6. The CDR3 protein is CASSDGGQGDYGYTF. CDR3 bases: TGTGCCAGCAGTGACGGTGGACAGGGCGACTATGGCTACACCTTC.

This sequence joins TRBV6-4 and TRBJ1-5, with a possible D match to TRBD1 (5 bases). The CDR3 totals 15 residues. The germline CDR1 and CDR2 sequences are MRHNA and SNTAGT. V was cut by 5 bases and J by 2 bases, with 13 bases left in between. The CDR3 here is CASSSAGGGNQPQHF. CDR3 coding DNA: TGTGCCAGCAGTAGCGCCGGAGGGGGCAATCAGCCCCAGCATTTT.

The V call is TRBV2, the J call TRBJ2-6; D possibly corresponds to TRBD1 (5 bases). The germline CDR1 and CDR2 sequences are SNHLY and FYNNEI. The CDR3 runs 15 residues. Trimming removed 7 bases from V and 0 bases from J, with 10 bases in between. The DNA of the CDR3 is TGTGCCAGCATGGACAAAGCCTCTGGGGCCAACGTCCTGACTTTC. Amino acid sequence: CASMDKASGANVLTF.

In its sample, this clone was seen a few times. A read error may produce the germline difference seen at one junction end. V gene TRBV20-1 combines with J gene TRBJ1-4; the D gene is possibly TRBD1 (5 bases). The CDR3 consists of 10 residues. In germline, CDR1 is DFQATT, CDR2 SNEGSKA (reference sequence). The CDR3, as DNA: TGCAGTGCAGTACAGGTCGGACGGGTTTTT. Translating gives CSAVQVGRVF.

The CDR3 region is CASSLAAGELFF. The CDR3, as DNA: TGTGCCAGCAGTTTGGCAGCCGGGGAGCTGTTTTTT. V usage is TRBV27 and J usage is TRBJ2-2, with D unclear. CDR1 is MNHEY and CDR2 is SMNVEV in the germline V gene (reference sequence). This CDR3 comprises 12 residues. V was trimmed by 3 bases and J by 6 bases, leaving 5 bases between them.

The chain links TRBV5-1 to TRBJ2-7, with D maybe TRBD1 (5 bases). This CDR3 comprises 14 residues. V lost 1 base to trimming and J lost 2 bases, with 10 bases between them. Germline loops: CDR1 SGHRS, CDR2 YFSETQ. CDR3 in amino acids: CASSLSGPTYEQYF. The DNA of the CDR3 is TGCGCCAGCAGCTTGTCAGGGCCTACCTACGAGCAGTACTTC. Full variable domain (missing parts from reference TRBV5-1 and TRBJ2-7): KAGVTQTPRYLIKTRGQQVTLSCSPISGHRSVSWYQQTPGQGLQFLFEYFSETQRNKGNFPGRFSGRQFSNSRSEMNVSTLELGDSALYLCASSLSGPTYEQYFGPGTRLTVT.

This chain links TRBV30 with TRBJ1-1, with D possibly TRBD1 on 6 matching bases. Looked up from germline, CDR1 is GTSNPN and CDR2 is SVGIG (reference sequence). Trimming stripped 0 bases from V and 2 bases from J, with 13 bases between. The CDR3 contains 15 residues. The CDR3 DNA sequence: TGTGCCTGGAGTGTCCCGGACAGAAGAAACACTGAAGCTTTCTTT. It yields the protein CAWSVPDRRNTEAFF.